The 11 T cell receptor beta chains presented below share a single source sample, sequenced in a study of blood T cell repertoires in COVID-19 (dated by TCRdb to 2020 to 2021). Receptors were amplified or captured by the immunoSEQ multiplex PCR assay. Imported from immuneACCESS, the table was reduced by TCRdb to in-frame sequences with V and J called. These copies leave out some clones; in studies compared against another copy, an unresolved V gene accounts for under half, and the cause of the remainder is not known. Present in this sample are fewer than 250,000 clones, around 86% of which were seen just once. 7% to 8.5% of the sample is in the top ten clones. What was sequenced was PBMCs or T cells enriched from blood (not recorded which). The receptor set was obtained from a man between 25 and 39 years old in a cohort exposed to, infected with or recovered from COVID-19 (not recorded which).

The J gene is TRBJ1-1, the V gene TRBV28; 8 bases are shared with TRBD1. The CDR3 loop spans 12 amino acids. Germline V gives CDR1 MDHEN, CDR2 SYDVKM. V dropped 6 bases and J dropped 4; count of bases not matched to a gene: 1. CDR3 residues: CASSTGGTEAFF. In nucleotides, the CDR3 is TGTGCCAGCAGCACAGGGGGCACTGAAGCTTTCTTT.

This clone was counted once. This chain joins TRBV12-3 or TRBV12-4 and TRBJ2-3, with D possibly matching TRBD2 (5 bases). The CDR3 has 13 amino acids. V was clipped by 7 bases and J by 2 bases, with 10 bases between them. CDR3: CASTPDYTDTQYF. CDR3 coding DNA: TGTGCCAGCACACCCGACTACACAGATACGCAGTATTTT.

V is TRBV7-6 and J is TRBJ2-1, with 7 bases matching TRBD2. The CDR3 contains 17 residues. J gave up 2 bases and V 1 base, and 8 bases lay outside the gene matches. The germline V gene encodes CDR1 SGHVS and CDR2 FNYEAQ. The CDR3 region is CASSLVMAGDPYNEQFF. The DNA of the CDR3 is TGTGCCAGCAGCTTAGTGATGGCGGGAGACCCCTACAATGAGCAGTTCTTC.

The CDR3 region has the DNA TGTGCCAGCAGCACGCGACAGGGGAACTATGGCTACACCTTC. Residues: CASSTRQGNYGYTF. This chain links TRBV13 with TRBJ1-2; 8 nucleotides line up with TRBD1. Germline V CDR1 and CDR2: PRHDT, FYEKMQ (reference sequence). J lost 2 bases, V lost 5 bases, and 4 bases had no gene match. This CDR3 comprises 14 residues.

The CDR3 DNA reads TGTGCCAGCAGCGTAGGGGGGGCTAGCGGTCCCTACAATGAGCAGTTCTTC. This translates into CASSVGGASGPYNEQFF. The chain joins TRBV9 to TRBJ2-1; a weak D match, TRBD2 (7 bases). This CDR3 has 17 residues. CDR1 and CDR2 (germline): SGDLS, YYNGEE. V lost 0 bases and J lost 2, with 15 bases in between.

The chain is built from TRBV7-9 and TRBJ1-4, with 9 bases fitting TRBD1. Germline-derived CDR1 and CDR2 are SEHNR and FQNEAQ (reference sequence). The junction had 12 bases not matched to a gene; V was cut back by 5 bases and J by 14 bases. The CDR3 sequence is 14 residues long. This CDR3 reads CASSHRDRVQRLFF. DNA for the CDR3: TGTGCCAGCAGCCACCGGGACAGGGTACAGAGGCTGTTTTTT.

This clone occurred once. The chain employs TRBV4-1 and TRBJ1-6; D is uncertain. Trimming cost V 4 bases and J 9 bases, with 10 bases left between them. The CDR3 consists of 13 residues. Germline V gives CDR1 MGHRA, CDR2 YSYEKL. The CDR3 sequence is CASSPIMSSPLHF. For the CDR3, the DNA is TGCGCCAGCAGCCCGATTATGAGTTCACCCCTCCACTTT.

Here the CDR3 DNA reads TGTGCCAGTAGGACTAGCGGGATCAATGAGCAGTTCTTC. It translates to CASRTSGINEQFF. The chain recombines TRBV19 with TRBJ2-1, with 11 bases that match TRBD2. Losses at the gene ends were 6 bases for V and 6 bases for J; bases not matched to a gene: 1. CDR1 is LNHDA and CDR2 is SQIVND in the germline V gene (reference sequence). This CDR3 is built from 13 residues.

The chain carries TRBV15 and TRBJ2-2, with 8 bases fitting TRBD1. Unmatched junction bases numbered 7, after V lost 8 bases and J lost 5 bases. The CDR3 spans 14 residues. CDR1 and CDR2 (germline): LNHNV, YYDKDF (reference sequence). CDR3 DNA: TGTGCCACCCAGAGGGACAGGACAACCGGGGAGCTGTTTTTT. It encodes CATQRDRTTGELFF. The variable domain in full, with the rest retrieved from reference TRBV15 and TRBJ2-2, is DAMVIQNPRYQVTQFGKPVTLSCSQTLNHNVMYWYQQKSSQAPKLLFHYYDKDFNNEADTPDNFQSRRPNTSFCFLDIRSPGLGDTAMYLCATQRDRTTGELFFGEGSRLTVL.

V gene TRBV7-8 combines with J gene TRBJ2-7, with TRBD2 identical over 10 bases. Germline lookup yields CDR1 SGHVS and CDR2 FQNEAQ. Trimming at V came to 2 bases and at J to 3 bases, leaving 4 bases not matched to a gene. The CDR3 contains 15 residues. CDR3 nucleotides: TGTGCCAGCAGCTTAAGGCTAGCGGGAGTCTACGAGCAGTACTTC. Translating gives CASSLRLAGVYEQYF.

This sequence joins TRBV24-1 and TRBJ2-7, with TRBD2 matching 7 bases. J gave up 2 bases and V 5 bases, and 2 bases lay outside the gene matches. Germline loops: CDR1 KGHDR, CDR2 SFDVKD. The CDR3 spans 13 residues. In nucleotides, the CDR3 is TGTGCCACCAGTGCAGCGGGGACCTACGAGCAGTACTTC. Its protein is CATSAAGTYEQYF.